This TCR beta chain was identified in a study of T cell responses to AZD1222 COVID-19 vaccine (dated by TCRdb to the early 2020s). In the study overall: A total of just over 230 trial participants underwent TCR sequencing, of whom roughly 210 received two doses of AZD1222 and about 26 received two doses of the MenACWY control vaccine. Trial participants were enrolled by age into subgroups of 18-55, 56-69 and 70-plus years, and around 150, 28 and 57 TCR-sequenced participants, respectively, were included in these subgroups.

Study-wide conclusions, independent of this receptor: Reportedly, close to half of the unique spike-specific TCRs recognized epitopes lying outside the regions that are mutated in the B.1.351 and B.1.1.7 variants. Only a handful of AZD1222 recipients were SARS-CoV-2 seropositive at baseline, limiting conclusions about previously exposed vaccinees. Vaccine-associated CD4 TCRs spanned the whole spike protein, with dominant responses in regions 160-218 and 743-854. In the small 56-69-year group, the increase in depth fell short of significance, most likely because of low power. Participants were mostly white British, with more females than males. The authors suggested clonal diversity may have been underestimated. Spike-specific TCR breadth and depth rose significantly after two AZD1222 doses compared with day 0 and with MenACWY recipients. Because no samples from the day 14 peak response were available, repertoires could be characterized only after the peak T cell response.

For CDR1 and CDR2, the germline V gene lists SGHRS and YFSETQ. Reading from cysteine to phenylalanine, the CDR3 counts 12 amino acids. CDR3 DNA is the only sequence kept; it has 36 bases, read in frame from the first base. Compared with germline, V lacks 4 bases and J lacks 8 bases; bases without a gene match: 3. Sample time point, as interpreted from the label and publication: about 28 days (+/-7) after the second vaccine dose. AZD1222 recipients given second doses at about 4 weeks or at about 12 weeks were pooled, since spike-specific TCR depth and breadth were not found to differ between the two schedules. Vaccinee samples were obtained from the UK trials COV001 and COV002, which included a single-blind randomized controlled phase 2/3 trial of AZD1222 (ChAdOx1 nCoV-19) in healthy adults. For TCRbeta chain sequencing, PBMC samples from trial participants were taken at day 0 and at day 28 after the second dose.

In the case of this clone: Which antigen it targets is not known. No much larger clone is present one base from it, and per-base qualities are unavailable. This CDR3 is also generated by other DNA sequences in the sample.

The CDR3 regions of human TCRbeta chains were subjected to immunosequencing. The study's processing was this. Repertoire TCRs were matched against a reference library of SARS-CoV-2-specific TCRs generated with the MIRA antigen-specificity platform. Breadth was defined as the fraction of unique TCRs that were SARS-CoV-2-associated. Depth was defined as the fraction of total T cells that were SARS-CoV-2-associated. Using the MIRA data, every spike-specific TCR was mapped to the spike region that the TCR reacted to and assigned to either a CD4 or a CD8 class. Log10-transformed breadth and depth values were compared by one-way ANOVA with Sidak's multiple comparisons tests. TCRdb stores this immuneACCESS table with in-frame sequences only. Part of the clones is absent; in the studies checked, under half of the shortfall reflects unresolved V genes, and no reason is known for the rest. V, J and clone size derive from that table, while D and trimming were established from the DNA sequence. This sample comprises approximately 170,000 clones, approximately 94% of them detected only once. Under 6% of the sample comes from the top ten.

The rearrangement joined TRBV5-1 to TRBJ2-1; the junction holds 7 bases that match TRBD2. The sample here was peripheral blood, taken 28 days after the second AZD1222 dose. This clonotype originated in an adult who received the AZD1222 COVID-19 vaccine. The CDR3 sequence is CASSPSGDEQFF. The DNA sequence reads TGCGCCAGCAGCCCAAGCGGGGATGAGCAGTTCTTC.